This TCR beta chain was sequenced during a study of blood T cells in healthy people across ages. Turning to the study itself: Template switching caught about one barcoded beta molecule for each two T cells.

Study-level results: CMV infection status of these donors was not known.

PCR was performed a second time for about 7 to 12 cycles using a sample-barcoded 5' primer and a J-beta primer mix. A template-switch adaptor that had 12 random nucleotides put a tag on each cDNA molecule. TCRdb reprocessed the 5' RACE reads with MiXCR, giving one entry per CDR3 protein. The table lists approximately 800,000 distinct CDR3 sequences, approximately 55% of them singletons. The draw of peripheral blood yielded about 10 milliliters from each donor. As regards this clonotype: No antigen is known for it.

The sequencing sample was made of blood. This receptor was obtained from a man older than 75 in good health.

The CDR3 sequence is CSARGRGQTRRETQYF. As DNA, the CDR3 is TGCAGTGCTAGAGGAAGGGGACAGACCAGACGGGAGACCCAGTACTTC. This chain uses TRBV20-1 with TRBJ2-7, with 7 bases aligning to TRBD1. TRBJ2-5 matches the DNA end more closely, so the J call is doubtful. The CDR3 runs 16 residues. Germline V lookup: CDR1 DFQATT, CDR2 SNEGSKA (reference sequence).